This T cell receptor beta chain was sequenced for a study of identical twins. The cDNA had a unique molecular identifier and a template-switch universal primer site. A single record per CDR3 protein comes from TCRdb applying MiXCR to the 5' RACE reads. This sample has under 300,000 distinct CDR3 sequences, with around 6.5% found just once. The junction had 14 bases not matched to a gene; V was cut back by 3 bases and J by 2 bases. CDR3 length equals 18 residues. Germline V gives CDR1 LGHDT, CDR2 YNNKEL (reference sequence). The table lists this clonotype with many counts. The antigen is not known. Study-level points and caveats: Weaker excess sharing between twins was seen in beta out-of-frame sequences. Fewer insertions marked abundant cord blood beta clonotypes; young adult naive trended weakly, memory not at all.

These sequences were also reported in another study, on T cells expressing NK-cell markers. This second report adds: From sorted CD3+CD56+NKG2C+, CD3+CD56+NKG2C- and CD3+CD56-NKG2C+ T cells came the TCR beta repertoires.

The clonotype was recovered from a woman aged 18 to 35 in good health. V and J are TRBV3-1 and TRBJ2-3, with 7 positions matching TRBD2. Sequencing used CD8+ T cells sorted from blood. CDR3 protein: CASSHKGGLALVTDTQYF. DNA of the CDR3: TGTGCCAGCAGCCATAAGGGAGGGCTAGCCTTGGTCACAGATACGCAGTATTTT.